This entry lists 2 T cell receptor beta chains sequenced from one sample in a study of early T cells in non-severe SARS-CoV-2 infection. Using its own MiXCR run on the 5' RACE reads, TCRdb lists one record per CDR3 protein. The sample yields tens of thousands of distinct CDR3 sequences, 12% seen once. Sequenced material: whole blood. The origin of the receptors is an adult who was a healthcare worker with PCR-confirmed SARS-CoV-2 infection or an uninfected control (not recorded which).

This clonotype has a handful of counts. The genes are TRBV29-1 and TRBJ1-1; maybe TRBD1 (6 bases). The germline V and J ends were trimmed by 7 bases and 0 bases, with 12 bases remaining between them. The CDR3 spans 13 residues. Per the germline V gene, CDR1 is SQVTM and CDR2 is ANQGSEA. CDR3 sequence reads: CSAHRDMNTEAFF. DNA for the CDR3: TGCAGCGCTCACAGGGATATGAACACTGAAGCTTTCTTT.

V and J are TRBV5-5 and TRBJ2-3, with unresolved D. Trimming removed 2 bases at V and 6 bases at J, with 4 bases between. This CDR3 spans 11 amino acids. Germline CDR1 reads SGHKS; CDR2 reads YYEKEE (reference sequence). CDR3 in amino acids: CASSFADTQYF. CDR3 DNA: TGTGCCAGCAGCTTCGCGGATACGCAGTATTTT.